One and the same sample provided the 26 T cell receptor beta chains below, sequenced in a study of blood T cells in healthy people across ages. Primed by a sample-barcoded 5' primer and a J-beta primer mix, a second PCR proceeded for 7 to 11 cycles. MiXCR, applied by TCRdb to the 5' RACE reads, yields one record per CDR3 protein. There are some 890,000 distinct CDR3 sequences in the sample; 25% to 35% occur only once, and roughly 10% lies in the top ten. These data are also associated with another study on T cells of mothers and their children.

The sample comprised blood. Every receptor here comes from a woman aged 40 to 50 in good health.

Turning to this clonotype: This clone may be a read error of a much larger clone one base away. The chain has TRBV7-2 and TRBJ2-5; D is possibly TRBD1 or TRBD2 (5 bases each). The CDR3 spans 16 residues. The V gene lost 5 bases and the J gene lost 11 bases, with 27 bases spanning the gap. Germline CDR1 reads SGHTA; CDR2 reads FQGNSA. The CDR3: CASSPSGQNFGYGQYF. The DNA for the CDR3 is TGTGCCAGCAGCCCCTCGGGGCAGAACTTCGGCTACGGGCAGTACTTC. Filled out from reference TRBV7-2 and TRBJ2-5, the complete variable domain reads GAGVSQSPSNKVTEKGKDVELRCDPISGHTALYWYRQSLGQGLEFLIYFQGNSAPDKSGLPSDRFSAERTGGSVSTLTIQRTQQEDSAVYLCASSPSGQNFGYGQYFGPGTRLLVL.

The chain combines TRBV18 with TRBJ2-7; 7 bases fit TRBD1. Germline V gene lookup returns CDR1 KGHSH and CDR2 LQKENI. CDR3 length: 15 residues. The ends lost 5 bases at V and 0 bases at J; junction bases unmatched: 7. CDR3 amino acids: CASSTEQGISYEQYF. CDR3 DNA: TGTGCCAGCTCAACGGAACAGGGGATCTCCTACGAGCAGTACTTC.

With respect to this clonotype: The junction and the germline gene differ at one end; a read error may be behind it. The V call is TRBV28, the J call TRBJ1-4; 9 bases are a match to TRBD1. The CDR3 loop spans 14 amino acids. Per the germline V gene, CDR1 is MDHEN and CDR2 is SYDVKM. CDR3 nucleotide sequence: TGTGTCAGCAGCGACAGGGGGAGGGGTGTAAAACTGTTTTTT. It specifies CVSSDRGRGVKLFF.

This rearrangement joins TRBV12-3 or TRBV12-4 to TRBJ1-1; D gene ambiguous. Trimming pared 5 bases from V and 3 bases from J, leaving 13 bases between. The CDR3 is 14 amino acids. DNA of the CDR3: TGTGCCAGCAGTCCCGATCTCGGGTACACTGAAGCTTTCTTT. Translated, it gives CASSPDLGYTEAFF.

In DNA form, the CDR3 reads TGTGCCAGCAGTTTATCCCTCCGGGCCTACAATGAGCAGTTCTTC. Amino acid sequence: CASSLSLRAYNEQFF. V is TRBV27 and J is TRBJ2-1; D is unclear. V was shortened by 0 bases and J by 2 bases, with 8 bases between the two germline ends. CDR3 size: 15 residues. CDR1 and CDR2 (germline): MNHEY, SMNVEV (reference sequence).

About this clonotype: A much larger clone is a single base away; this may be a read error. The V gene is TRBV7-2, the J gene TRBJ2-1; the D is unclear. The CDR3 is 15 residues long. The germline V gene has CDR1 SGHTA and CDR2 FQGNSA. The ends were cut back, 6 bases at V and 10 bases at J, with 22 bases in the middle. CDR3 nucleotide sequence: TGTGCCAGCAGTAGATCGACCAGAGGAGTCTACGAGCAGTTCTTC. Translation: CASSRSTRGVYEQFF. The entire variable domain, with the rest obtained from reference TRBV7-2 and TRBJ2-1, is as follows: GAGVSQSPSNKVTEKGKDVELRCDPISGHTALYWYRQSLGQGLEFLIYFQGNSAPDKSGLPSDRFSAERTGGSVSTLTIQRTQQEDSAVYLCASSRSTRGVYEQFFGPGTRLTVL.

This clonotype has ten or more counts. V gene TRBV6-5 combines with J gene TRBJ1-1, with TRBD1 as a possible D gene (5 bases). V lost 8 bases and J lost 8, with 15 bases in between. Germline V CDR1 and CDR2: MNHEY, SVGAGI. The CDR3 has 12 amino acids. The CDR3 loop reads CASWWGTQEAFF. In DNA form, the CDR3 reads TGTGCCAGCTGGTGGGGGACTCAAGAAGCTTTCTTT.

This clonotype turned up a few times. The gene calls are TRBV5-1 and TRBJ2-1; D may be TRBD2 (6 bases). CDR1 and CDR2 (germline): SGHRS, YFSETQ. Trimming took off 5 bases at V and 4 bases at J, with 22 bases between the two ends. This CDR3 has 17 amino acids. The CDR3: CASRGGSTPTPYNEQFF. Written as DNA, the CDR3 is TGCGCCAGCAGAGGAGGGTCCACCCCTACTCCTTACAATGAGCAGTTCTTC.

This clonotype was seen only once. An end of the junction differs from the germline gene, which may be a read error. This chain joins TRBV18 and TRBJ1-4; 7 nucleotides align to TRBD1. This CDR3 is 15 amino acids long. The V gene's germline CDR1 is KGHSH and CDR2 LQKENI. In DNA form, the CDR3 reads TGTGCCAGCTCACCGAGGGGGCTAATGTACGAAAAACGGTTTTTT. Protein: CASSPRGLMYEKRFF.

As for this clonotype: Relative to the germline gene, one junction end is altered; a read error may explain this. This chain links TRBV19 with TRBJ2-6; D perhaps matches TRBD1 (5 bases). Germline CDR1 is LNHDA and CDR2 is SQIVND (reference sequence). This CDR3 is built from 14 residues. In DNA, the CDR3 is TGTGCCAGTAGGGCGCGCTCTGGGGCCAACGTCCCGACTTTC. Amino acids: CASRARSGANVPTF. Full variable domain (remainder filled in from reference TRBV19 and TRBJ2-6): DGGITQSPKYLFRKEGQNVTLSCEQNLNHDAMYWYRQDPGQGLRLIYYSQIVNDFQKGDIAEGYSVSREKKESFPLTVTSAQKNPTAFYLCASRARSGANVPTFGAGSRLTVL.

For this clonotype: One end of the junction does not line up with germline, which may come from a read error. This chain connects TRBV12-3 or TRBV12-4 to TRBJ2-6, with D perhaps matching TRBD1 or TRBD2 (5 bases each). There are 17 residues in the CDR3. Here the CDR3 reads CAGSLLSGGSGANVLTF. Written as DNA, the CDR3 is TGTGCCGGCAGTTTACTCAGTGGGGGCTCTGGGGCCAACGTCCTGACTTTC.

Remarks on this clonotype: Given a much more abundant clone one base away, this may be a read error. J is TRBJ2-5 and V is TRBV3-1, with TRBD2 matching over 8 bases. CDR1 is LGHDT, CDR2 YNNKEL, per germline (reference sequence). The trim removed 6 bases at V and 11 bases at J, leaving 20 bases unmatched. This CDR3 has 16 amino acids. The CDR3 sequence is CASSPSGRGVVGEQYF. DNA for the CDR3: TGTGCCAGCAGTCCTAGCGGGCGGGGCGTCGTAGGAGAGCAGTACTTC.

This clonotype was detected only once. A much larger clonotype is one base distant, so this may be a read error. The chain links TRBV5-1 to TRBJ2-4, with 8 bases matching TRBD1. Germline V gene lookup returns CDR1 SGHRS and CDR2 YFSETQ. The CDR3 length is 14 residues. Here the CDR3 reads CANSSKGQGNIQYF. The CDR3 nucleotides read TGCGCCAACAGCTCCAAAGGACAGGGAAACATTCAGTACTTC. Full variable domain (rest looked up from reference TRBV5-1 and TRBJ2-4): KAGVTQTPRYLIKTRGQQVTLSCSPISGHRSVSWYQQTPGQGLQFLFEYFSETQRNKGNFPGRFSGRQFSNSRSEMNVSTLELGDSALYLCANSSKGQGNIQYFGAGTRLSVL.

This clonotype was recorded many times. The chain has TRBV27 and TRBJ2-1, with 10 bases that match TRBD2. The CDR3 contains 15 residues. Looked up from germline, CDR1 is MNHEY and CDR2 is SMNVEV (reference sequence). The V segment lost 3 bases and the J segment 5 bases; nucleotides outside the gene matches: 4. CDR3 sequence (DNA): TGTGCCAGCAGTTTCGGCAGCGGGGGGGACAATGAGCAGTTCTTC. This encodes CASSFGSGGDNEQFF.

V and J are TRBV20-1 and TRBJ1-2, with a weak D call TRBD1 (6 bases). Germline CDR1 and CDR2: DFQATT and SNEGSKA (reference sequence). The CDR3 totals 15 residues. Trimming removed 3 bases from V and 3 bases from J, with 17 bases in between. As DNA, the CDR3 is TGCAGTGCTAGCTCAATTTTAGGGGGGGACTATGGCTACACCTTC. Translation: CSASSILGGDYGYTF.

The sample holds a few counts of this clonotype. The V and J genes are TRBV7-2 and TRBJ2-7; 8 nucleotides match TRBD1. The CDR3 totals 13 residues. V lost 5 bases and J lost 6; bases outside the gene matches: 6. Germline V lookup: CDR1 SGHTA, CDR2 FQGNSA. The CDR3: CASSRRTGLEQYF. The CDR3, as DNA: TGTGCCAGCAGCCGCCGGACAGGGCTCGAGCAGTACTTC.

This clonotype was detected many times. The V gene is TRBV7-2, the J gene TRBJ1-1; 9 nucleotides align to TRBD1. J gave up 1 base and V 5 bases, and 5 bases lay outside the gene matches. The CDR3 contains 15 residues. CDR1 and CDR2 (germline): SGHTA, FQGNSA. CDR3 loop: CASSATGGRNTEAFF. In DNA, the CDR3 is TGTGCCAGCAGCGCTACAGGGGGCAGGAACACTGAAGCTTTCTTT.

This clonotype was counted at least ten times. CDR3 residues: CASSLGTSGGDVSYNEQFF. The CDR3 nucleotides read TGCGCCAGCAGCTTAGGGACTAGCGGGGGGGATGTCTCCTACAATGAGCAGTTCTTC. V and J are TRBV5-1 and TRBJ2-1; 16 bases are shared with TRBD2. The CDR3 has 19 residues. Germline assignment: CDR1 SGHRS and CDR2 YFSETQ. Germline trimming cut 2 bases from V and 0 bases from J; bases unmatched to any gene: 5.

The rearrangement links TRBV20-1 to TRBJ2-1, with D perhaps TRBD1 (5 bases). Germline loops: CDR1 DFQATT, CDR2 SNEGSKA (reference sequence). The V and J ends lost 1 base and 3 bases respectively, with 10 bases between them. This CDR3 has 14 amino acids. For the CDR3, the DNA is TGCAGTGCTAGAGCGCTAGGGGACTACAATGAGCAGTTCTTC. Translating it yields CSARALGDYNEQFF.

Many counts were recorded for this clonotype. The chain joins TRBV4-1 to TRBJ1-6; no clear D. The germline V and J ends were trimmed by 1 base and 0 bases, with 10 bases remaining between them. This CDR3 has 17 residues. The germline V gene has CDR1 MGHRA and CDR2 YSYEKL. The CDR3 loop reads CASSQGRANSYNSPLHF. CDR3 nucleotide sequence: TGCGCCAGCAGCCAAGGGAGGGCTAACTCCTATAATTCACCCCTCCACTTT.

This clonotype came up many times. The CDR3 coding sequence is TGCAGTGCTCCCAGACTAGCGGGGATGTCAGATACGCAGTATTTT. Its protein is CSAPRLAGMSDTQYF. V and J are TRBV20-1 and TRBJ2-3; 11 bases are shared with TRBD2. CDR1 is DFQATT, CDR2 SNEGSKA, per germline (reference sequence). The CDR3 runs to 15 residues. J lost 4 bases, V lost 5 bases, and 8 bases had no gene match.

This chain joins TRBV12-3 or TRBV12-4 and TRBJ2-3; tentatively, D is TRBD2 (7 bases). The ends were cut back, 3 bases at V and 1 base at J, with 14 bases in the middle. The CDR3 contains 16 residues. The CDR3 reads CASSFRGRGRTDTQYF. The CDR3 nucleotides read TGTGCCAGCAGTTTCCGTGGGCGGGGGCGCACAGATACGCAGTATTTT.

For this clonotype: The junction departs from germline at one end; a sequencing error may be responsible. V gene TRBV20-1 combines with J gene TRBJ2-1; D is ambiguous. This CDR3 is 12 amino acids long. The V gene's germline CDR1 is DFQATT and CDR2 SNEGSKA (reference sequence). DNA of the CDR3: TGCAGTGCTAGAGGGGGATTCAATGAGCAGTTATTC. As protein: CSARGGFNEQLF.

This CDR3 reads CASSHIGPQNEQFF. DNA of the CDR3: TGTGCCAGCAGCCACATTGGACCGCAAAATGAGCAGTTCTTC. The chain combines TRBV14 with TRBJ2-1; D gene ambiguous. Germline V CDR1 and CDR2: SGHDN, FVKESK. The CDR3 has 14 amino acids. V was cut by 3 bases and J by 7 bases, with 13 bases left in between.

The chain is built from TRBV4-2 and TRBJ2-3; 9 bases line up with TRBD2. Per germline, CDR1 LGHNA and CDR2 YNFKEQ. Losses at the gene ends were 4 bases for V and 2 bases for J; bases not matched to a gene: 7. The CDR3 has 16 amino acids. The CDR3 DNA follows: TGTGCCAGCAGCCGAAGGGGCGGGGGGGACACAGATACGCAGTATTTT. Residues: CASSRRGGGDTDTQYF.

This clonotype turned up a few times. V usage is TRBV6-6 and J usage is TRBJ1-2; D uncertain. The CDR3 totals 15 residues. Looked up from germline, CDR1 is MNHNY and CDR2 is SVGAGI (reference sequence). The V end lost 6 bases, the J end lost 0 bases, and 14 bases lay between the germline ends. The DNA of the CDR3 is TGTGCCAGCAGCAAGCACTCCGGGGCTAACTATGGCTACACCTTC. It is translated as CASSKHSGANYGYTF.